The 3 T cell receptor beta chains below come from one sample, sequenced in a study of tumor T cells in aggressive B-cell lymphoma. Assay used: immunoSEQ multiplex PCR; TCRdb lists only in-frame clones, some missing. The top ten clones hold 4% to 5% of a sample with 10,000 or so clones, 65% to 90% of them seen once. The specimen sequenced was tumor tissue. All receptors come from an adult with diffuse large B cell lymphoma.

V is TRBV21-1 and J is TRBJ2-3; TRBD2 is taken as the D call from the table, unchecked against the DNA. TRBV21-1 is listed as a pseudogene. The CDR3 totals 17 residues. CDR3 protein: CASSRRGTPRSEDTQYF. CDR3 in DNA: TGTGCCAGCAGCCGCCGGGGAACACCAAGGTCGGAAGATACGCAGTATTTT.

This clone appeared once. The chain has TRBV5-1 and TRBJ2-2; maybe TRBD1 (6 bases). Deletions cut 6 bases from V and 4 bases from J, with 16 bases between. Germline assignment: CDR1 SGHRS and CDR2 YFSETQ. The CDR3 spans 15 residues. The DNA for the CDR3 is TGCGCCAGCACCCCGGGACACCGCTCCACCGGGGAGCTGTTTTTT. Its protein is CASTPGHRSTGELFF. Drawing the rest from reference TRBV5-1 and TRBJ2-2, the complete variable domain is KAGVTQTPRYLIKTRGQQVTLSCSPISGHRSVSWYQQTPGQGLQFLFEYFSETQRNKGNFPGRFSGRQFSNSRSEMNVSTLELGDSALYLCASTPGHRSTGELFFGEGSRLTVL.

The chain uses TRBV9 and TRBJ1-3, with 12 nucleotides matching TRBD1. V shed 3 bases and J 8 bases; nucleotides not matched to a gene: 9. CDR1 is SGDLS and CDR2 is YYNGEE in the germline V gene. The CDR3 has 16 residues. CDR3 sequence: CASSEYGTGGGDTIYF. In nucleotides, the CDR3 is TGTGCCAGCAGCGAATATGGGACAGGGGGCGGTGACACCATATATTTT.